The 25 T cell receptor beta chains listed next were all sequenced from one sample in a study of shared clonotypes between healthy human individuals. Method: immunoSEQ multiplex PCR; TCRdb's copy keeps in-frame clones and lacks some. Here the sample spans about 1 million clones, 65% to 80% being singletons. What was sequenced was memory CD4+ T cells sorted from blood. Stated subset: CD45RA-negative fraction. Receptors originate from a man between 18 and 29 years old in good health.

The chain carries TRBV6-6 and TRBJ2-5; D perhaps matches TRBD2 (5 bases). V lost 0 bases, J lost 5 bases, and 10 bases lay in between. Germline CDR1 reads MNHNY; CDR2 reads SVGAGI (reference sequence). CDR3 length: 14 amino acids. The CDR3 nucleotides read TGTGCCAGCAGTTACTCGACGGGGAAGGAGACCCAGTACTTC. Amino acid sequence: CASSYSTGKETQYF.

With respect to this clone: This probably arose from a read error, given a far larger clone one base away. This chain uses TRBV4-3 with TRBJ2-2, with D maybe TRBD1 (6 bases). The V and J ends lost 0 bases and 0 bases respectively, with 8 bases between them. This CDR3 has 16 amino acids. The V gene's germline CDR1 is LGHNA and CDR2 YSLEER. CDR3 protein: CASSQDPGANTGELFF. Here the CDR3 DNA reads TGCGCCAGCAGCCAAGATCCAGGGGCGAACACCGGGGAGCTGTTTTTT.

This clone has only a few counts. V is TRBV7-2 and J is TRBJ2-3, with D unclear. The CDR3 covers 15 residues. The V gene lost 3 bases and the J gene lost 2 bases, with 12 bases spanning the gap. Germline V gene sequence: CDR1 SGHTA, CDR2 FQGNSA. The CDR3 DNA is TGTGCCAGCAGCTTCCAAGAGATAGTCACAGATACGCAGTATTTT. Protein sequence: CASSFQEIVTDTQYF.

The chain couples TRBV7-9 to TRBJ1-6; no reliable D call. V lost 1 base and J 7 bases, leaving 11 bases between the germline ends. Looked up from germline, CDR1 is SEHNR and CDR2 is FQNEAQ (reference sequence). The CDR3 loop spans 15 amino acids. The CDR3 reads CASSLDPATNSPLHF. CDR3 DNA sequence: TGTGCCAGCAGCTTAGATCCCGCCACAAATTCACCCCTCCACTTT.

A few counts support this clone. The rearrangement uses TRBV30 and TRBJ2-3, with TRBD2 matching 9 bases. This CDR3 region has 14 residues. The V and J ends lost 1 base and 3 bases, in that order; junction bases with no gene match: 2. Germline V gene lookup returns CDR1 GTSNPN and CDR2 SVGIG (reference sequence). CDR3 sequence reads: CAWSGLAATDTQYF. The CDR3 DNA reads TGTGCCTGGAGTGGACTAGCGGCTACAGATACGCAGTATTTT.

V and J are TRBV28 and TRBJ2-7; D might be TRBD1 or TRBD2, each matching 5 bases. The CDR3 is 17 residues long. V lost 7 bases and J lost 1, with 23 bases in between. Germline lookup yields CDR1 MDHEN and CDR2 SYDVKM. The DNA for the CDR3 is TGTGCCAGCAAGGGTTCAGTTCGGGACGGGTCATCCTACGAGCAGTACTTC. Encoded protein: CASKGSVRDGSSYEQYF.

This clone has at least ten counts. This chain links TRBV2 with TRBJ1-4; possibly TRBD1 for D (5 bases). There are 12 residues in the CDR3. Germline V gives CDR1 SNHLY, CDR2 FYNNEI. V lost 7 bases, J lost 10 bases, and 13 bases lay in between. The CDR3 reads CASTRDEGKLFF. CDR3 DNA: TGTGCCAGCACCAGGGACGAAGGAAAACTGTTTTTT.

This clone was observed a few times. CDR3: CAWNRGSYQPQHF. CDR3 DNA: TGTGCCTGGAATAGAGGAAGCTATCAGCCCCAGCATTTT. The chain uses TRBV30 and TRBJ1-5; D unclear. The germline V and J ends were trimmed by 4 bases and 5 bases, with 12 bases remaining between them. Germline V gives CDR1 GTSNPN, CDR2 SVGIG (reference sequence). There are 13 residues in the CDR3.

The chain couples TRBV4-2 to TRBJ2-3; D could derive from TRBD1 or TRBD2 (5 bases each). CDR3 size: 13 residues. Per germline, CDR1 LGHNA and CDR2 YNFKEQ. The ends were cut back, 1 base at V and 6 bases at J, with 8 bases in the middle. The CDR3 loop reads CASSQVGADTQYF. Written as DNA, the CDR3 is TGTGCCAGCAGCCAAGTCGGGGCGGATACGCAGTATTTT.

This clone has more than one count but fewer than ten. The rearrangement joins TRBV28 to TRBJ1-4, with 7 positions matching TRBD1. Losses at the gene ends were 8 bases for V and 11 bases for J; bases not matched to a gene: 11. The germline V gene encodes CDR1 MDHEN and CDR2 SYDVKM. The CDR3 spans 13 residues. As DNA, the CDR3 is TGTGCCAGCCGGGGGACCCAACAGGGGAAACTGTTTTTT. Translation: CASRGTQQGKLFF.

The J gene is TRBJ2-2, the V gene TRBV5-1; weak D call: TRBD1 (6 bases). Trimming removed 4 bases at V and 5 bases at J, with 9 bases between. From germline, CDR1 is SGHRS and CDR2 YFSETQ. The CDR3 is made up of 13 amino acids. The CDR3 bases are TGCGCCAGCAGCCCAGGGGTGACCGGGGAGCTGTTTTTT. It translates to CASSPGVTGELFF.

This clone was seen just once. This rearrangement joins TRBV2 to TRBJ2-2; tentative D call: TRBD1 (5 bases). Germline CDR1 and CDR2: SNHLY and FYNNEI. The ends were cut back, 6 bases at V and 0 bases at J, with 11 bases in the middle. The CDR3 has 15 amino acids. The CDR3 reads CASSGTGANTGELFF. CDR3 DNA sequence: TGTGCCAGCAGCGGAACAGGTGCGAACACCGGGGAGCTGTTTTTT.

The chain uses TRBV19 and TRBJ1-4, with D tentatively TRBD1 (5 bases). The CDR3 is 15 amino acids. Trimming pared 4 bases from V and 1 base from J, leaving 10 bases between. Germline CDR1 and CDR2: LNHDA and SQIVND (reference sequence). The DNA of the CDR3 is TGTGCCAGTAGTACCCCGGGACGAACTAATGAAAAACTGTTTTTT. Encoded protein: CASSTPGRTNEKLFF.

This clone was recorded once. J is TRBJ2-7 and V is TRBV19; D is perhaps TRBD1 (5 bases). Germline CDR1 reads LNHDA; CDR2 reads SQIVND (reference sequence). The ends were cut back, 3 bases at V and 6 bases at J, with 9 bases in the middle. The CDR3 contains 12 residues. The DNA of the CDR3 is TGTGCCAGTAGTATGGATAGGGGCGAGCAGTACTTC. Residues: CASSMDRGEQYF.

This clone appeared a few times. The V call is TRBV14, the J call TRBJ1-1, with D tentatively TRBD1 (6 bases). The V end was cut by 2 bases, the J end by 3 bases, with 7 bases between. CDR3 length: 13 residues. Looked up from germline, CDR1 is SGHDN and CDR2 is FVKESK. Here the CDR3 reads CASSQQGYTEAFF. CDR3 nucleotide sequence: TGTGCCAGCAGCCAACAGGGGTACACTGAAGCTTTCTTT. The entire variable domain, with the rest obtained from reference TRBV14 and TRBJ1-1, is as follows: EAGVTQFPSHSVIEKGQTVTLRCDPISGHDNLYWYRRVMGKEIKFLLHFVKESKQDESGMPNNRFLAERTGGTYSTLKVQPAELEDSGVYFCASSQQGYTEAFFGQGTRLTVV.

V usage is TRBV2 and J usage is TRBJ1-5; 9 nucleotides agree with TRBD1. V lost 5 bases, J lost 0 bases, and 5 bases stayed unmatched. The CDR3 runs 16 residues. The germline V gene has CDR1 SNHLY and CDR2 FYNNEI. CDR3 amino acids: CASSHRTGDSNQPQHF. CDR3 DNA sequence: TGTGCCAGCAGTCATAGGACAGGGGATAGCAATCAGCCCCAGCATTTT.

The chain combines TRBV6-5 with TRBJ2-2, with 10 bases matching TRBD1. V dropped 5 bases and J dropped 4; count of bases not matched to a gene: 4. The germline gives CDR1 MNHEY, CDR2 SVGAGI. This CDR3 region has 15 residues. DNA of the CDR3: TGTGCCAGCAGTGGGACAGGGGCAGTCACCGGGGAGCTGTTTTTT. This encodes CASSGTGAVTGELFF.

V usage is TRBV23-1 and J usage is TRBJ1-5; D may be TRBD1 (5 bases). TRBV23-1 is marked as an open reading frame, function uncertain. The CDR3 contains 11 residues. V was clipped by 5 bases and J by 6 bases, with 5 bases between them. The CDR3 DNA follows: TGCGCCAGCAGTGACAGTCAGCCCCAGCATTTT. Its protein product is CASSDSQPQHF.

The chain couples TRBV5-4 to TRBJ2-3; TRBD1 matches at 9 bases. Germline CDR1 SGHNT, CDR2 YYREEE (reference sequence). The CDR3 is 15 amino acids. V shed 4 bases, J shed 3 bases, and the junction held 6 bases outside the gene matches. In nucleotides, the CDR3 is TGTGCCAGCAGCCGTTCCGGGACAGGGACAGATACGCAGTATTTT. This encodes CASSRSGTGTDTQYF.

The V call is TRBV14, the J call TRBJ2-1; 10 nucleotides match TRBD2. Unmatched junction bases numbered 4, after V lost 5 bases and J lost 3 bases. Germline loops: CDR1 SGHDN, CDR2 FVKESK. The CDR3 is 15 residues long. Written as DNA, the CDR3 is TGTGCCAGCAGCTCTGGGACTAGCGTCTACAATGAGCAGTTCTTC. Amino acid sequence: CASSSGTSVYNEQFF.

The chain couples TRBV5-1 to TRBJ2-5, with TRBD2 matching 7 bases. CDR3 length: 15 amino acids. V dropped 3 bases and J dropped 4; count of bases not matched to a gene: 9. Per the germline V gene, CDR1 is SGHRS and CDR2 is YFSETQ. CDR3 sequence: CASSSNLADLETQYF. The DNA for the CDR3 is TGCGCCAGCAGCTCCAACCTAGCGGACTTAGAGACCCAGTACTTC.

The chain combines TRBV6-1 with TRBJ2-2; no definite D call. There are 15 residues in the CDR3. Per the germline V gene, CDR1 is MNHNS and CDR2 is SASEGT. The V end lost 2 bases, the J end lost 6 bases, and 13 bases lay between the germline ends. CDR3 DNA: TGTGCCAGCAGTGAAAGTGGTCTTGGATCCGGGGAGCTGTTTTTT. Translating it yields CASSESGLGSGELFF.

There are a few counts of this clone. The gene calls are TRBV10-2 and TRBJ2-1, with 11 bases aligning to TRBD2. The CDR3 runs 17 residues. Per the germline V gene, CDR1 is WSHSY and CDR2 is SAAADI. J was trimmed by 0 bases and V by 6 bases; bases with no gene match: 7. The CDR3 region has the DNA TGCGCCAGCAGCCCCTACACTAGCGGGAGCTCCTACAATGAGCAGTTCTTC. Protein product: CASSPYTSGSSYNEQFF.

The chain combines TRBV2 with TRBJ2-3, with 10 bases matching TRBD1. Germline CDR1 and CDR2: SNHLY and FYNNEI. The CDR3 has 14 amino acids. With V trimmed by 7 bases and J by 3 bases, 4 bases remained unmatched. The CDR3 nucleotides are TGTGCCAGCAAGGGACAGGGGAGGACAGATACGCAGTATTTT. Protein sequence: CASKGQGRTDTQYF.

The chain uses TRBV29-1 and TRBJ2-2, with TRBD2 identical over 16 bases. The CDR3 contains 15 residues. V trimming: 6 bases; J trimming: 8 bases; junction bases outside the gene matches: 6. Germline lookup yields CDR1 SQVTM and CDR2 ANQGSEA. This chain's CDR3 is CSVPGTSGRVGELFF. The CDR3, as DNA: TGCAGCGTACCCGGGACTAGCGGGAGGGTTGGGGAGCTGTTTTTT.